This T cell receptor (beta chain) came from a study of T-cell memory formation after mild COVID-19. The germline V gene encodes CDR1 DFQATT and CDR2 SNEGSKA (reference sequence). Trimming cost V 0 bases and J 5 bases; bases outside gene matches: 5. The CDR3 spans 14 residues. Note on this clonotype: The antigen remains unidentified.

TCRdb re-derived calls from the 5' RACE reads in MiXCR, one entry per CDR3 protein. The table shows under 600,000 distinct CDR3 sequences, with roughly a fifth occurring only once. Study outcomes and limitations: Contracting clones from day 15 to 85 had balanced CD4/CD8; later expanders favoured CD4+. Several responding clones turned up in pre-infection memory, indicating that cross-reactive memory may have taken part. Second-wave clones that peaked on day 37 lacked confirmed SARS-CoV-2 specificity. CD8+ contracting clones occupied EMRA, while CD4+ ones occupied mainly CM and EM.

Sequencing was carried out using PBMCs or a T cell subset sorted from them (not recorded which). The source is an adult woman who had mild COVID-19 (a few samples of this study predate the infection). Cell type and time point are not known. The chain couples TRBV20-1 to TRBJ2-5; 8 bases line up with TRBD2. The CDR3 loop reads CSAREVAGMETQYF. For the CDR3, the DNA is TGCAGTGCTAGAGAGGTAGCGGGGATGGAGACCCAGTACTTC.